The clone carrying this TCR beta chain has only a few counts. Patients were newly diagnosed with stage II-IVA oral cavity squamous cell carcinoma without prior systemic or radiation treatment. The data derive from a study of neoadjuvant anti-PD-1 for oral cavity cancer. Using immunoSEQ multiplex PCR, the repertoire was profiled, and TCRdb retains in-frame clones only, with some absent. The repertoire holds around 62,000 clones, with roughly 84% as singletons. Germline V lookup: CDR1 SGHAT, CDR2 FQNNGV. The CDR3 runs to 16 residues. V lost 0 bases and J lost 6, with 15 bases in between. The chain combines TRBV11-2 with TRBJ1-5; D is uncertain. This receptor was identified in a person aged 40 to 85 with oral cavity squamous cell carcinoma. Sequencing used PBMCs, obtained before nivolumab (anti-PD-1) treatment. For the CDR3, the DNA is TGTGCCAGCAGCTTAGAGGGAGTAGGGTCCGGTCAGCCCCAGCATTTT. Protein: CASSLEGVGSGQPQHF. Supplemented by reference TRBV11-2 and TRBJ1-5, the full variable domain reads EAGVAQSPRYKIIEKRQSVAFWCNPISGHATLYWYQQILGQGPKLLIQFQNNGVVDDSQLPKDRFSAERLKGVDSTLKIQPAKLEDSAVYLCASSLEGVGSGQPQHFGDGTRLSIL.